Detailed here is one T cell receptor (beta chain). Antigen: not known. The data were taken from a study of cytomegalovirus exposure and HLA in healthy donors. The V gene's germline CDR1 is SGHNT and CDR2 YYREEE (reference sequence). Trimming cost V 0 bases and J 2 bases; bases outside gene matches: 8. This CDR3 contains 17 residues. Study-wide results and limits: Usually a TCR sequence was rare, but some public TCRs were found in many donors.

PCR used 60 Vbeta primers and 13 Jbeta primers. Original methodology: Unique TCR beta chains totaled roughly 80 million in a later count, with approximately 10 million of them shared. Clones were read by immunoSEQ multiplex PCR, and TCRdb kept only the in-frame ones, dropping some. Clone size and the V and J calls come from that table; the DNA yielded D and trimming. The sample contains about 160,000 clones, 81% of which appear only once. The chain couples TRBV5-4 to TRBJ2-7; 10 bases agree with TRBD2. The TCR comes from a woman under 30 in good health and CMV-seronegative. The source material was PBMCs. For the CDR3, the DNA is TGTGCCAGCAGCTTGGCCCTAGCGGGAGTTCGGGCCTACGAGCAGTACTTC. Protein: CASSLALAGVRAYEQYF.